Listed here is a single T cell receptor (beta chain). Its antigen remains unknown. The data stem from a study of OX40 agonist ivuxolimab in advanced cancers. At the level of the study: Three patients, one with hepatocellular carcinoma and two with cutaneous melanoma, responded partially.

The CDR3 has 12 amino acids. Germline assignment: CDR1 SGHNT and CDR2 YYREEE (reference sequence). The ends were cut back, 0 bases at V and 4 bases at J, with 5 bases in the middle. This table comes from immunoSEQ multiplex PCR, and its TCRdb copy is limited to in-frame clones, with some not included. The sample holds tens of thousands of clones, more than 70% seen once. General study findings and limits: No determination was made of the antigen specificity of the expanded peripheral T cells. Low normalized T-cell clonal expansion was also seen in some nonresponders. Clones of CD4+ and CD8+ blood T cells grew by week 6 at doses of 0.1 to 3.0 mg/kg.

The chain is built from TRBV5-4 and TRBJ2-7; D unresolved. This TCR was recovered from an adult with an advanced solid tumor such as melanoma, head and neck, liver or kidney cancer. Sequenced material: CD4+ or CD8+ T cells sorted from blood, taken in a trial of the OX40 agonist ivuxolimab. The CDR3 reads CASSLEAYEQYF. The DNA of the CDR3 is TGTGCCAGCAGCTTGGAGGCGTACGAGCAGTACTTC.